The next 18 T cell receptor beta chains were all read from a single sample in a study of T cells after yellow fever vaccination. TCRdb independently ran MiXCR on the 5' RACE reads; one entry per CDR3 protein. This table holds 180,000 or so distinct CDR3 sequences, about 10% found once. The sequencing used CD8+ T cells sorted from PBMCs, collected 15 days after the yellow fever booster vaccination. All receptors derive from a man between 18 and 29 years old who received the YFV17D yellow fever vaccine.

This clonotype was counted between two and nine times. J is TRBJ1-2 and V is TRBV29-1; D is ambiguous. Trimming shortened V by 7 bases and J by 3 bases, and 15 bases separated the two germline ends. There are 13 residues in the CDR3. In germline, CDR1 is SQVTM, CDR2 ANQGSEA. The CDR3 region is CSADGDRDYGYTF. The DNA for the CDR3 is TGCAGCGCTGACGGGGATAGGGACTATGGCTACACCTTC.

This clonotype was detected a few times. V and J are TRBV5-1 and TRBJ2-5; D perhaps matches TRBD1 (5 bases). The CDR3 consists of 14 residues. V was cut by 6 bases and J by 2 bases, with 14 bases left in between. In germline, CDR1 is SGHRS, CDR2 YFSETQ. The CDR3 DNA follows: TGCGCCAGCAACCAGGGATGGGATCAAGAGACCCAGTACTTC. Residues: CASNQGWDQETQYF.

This clonotype was detected only a few times. This chain uses TRBV3-1 with TRBJ2-5; 8 nucleotides line up with TRBD1. Per the germline V gene, CDR1 is LGHDT and CDR2 is YNNKEL (reference sequence). The CDR3 is made up of 13 amino acids. Trimming took 8 bases from V and 2 from J; bases not matched to a gene: 4. CDR3 nucleotides: TGTGCCAGCCACGGGGACAGGCAAGAGACCCAGTACTTC. As protein: CASHGDRQETQYF.

The chain couples TRBV9 to TRBJ2-7; D not resolved. The CDR3 extends over 12 amino acids. Germline V gene sequence: CDR1 SGDLS, CDR2 YYNGEE. V was cut by 4 bases and J by 5 bases, with 10 bases left in between. The CDR3 loop is CASSHPRNEQYF. DNA of the CDR3: TGTGCCAGCAGCCACCCACGGAACGAGCAGTACTTC.

This chain connects TRBV7-9 to TRBJ2-1; tentatively, D is TRBD1 (5 bases). The CDR3 runs to 13 residues. CDR1 SEHNR and CDR2 FQNEAQ come from the germline V gene (reference sequence). V was cut by 5 bases and J by 10 bases, with 15 bases left in between. The DNA for the CDR3 is TGTGCCAGCAGCCACAGGCAATCCTCCGAGCAGTTCTTC. Encoded protein: CASSHRQSSEQFF.

The chain uses TRBV5-5 and TRBJ2-7; possible D gene TRBD1, 6 bases. Germline values: CDR1 SGHKS, CDR2 YYEKEE (reference sequence). The V end lost 4 bases, the J end lost 2 bases, and 19 bases lay between the germline ends. This CDR3 has 16 residues. CDR3 nucleotides: TGTGCCAGCAGCGCAACGCAATGGGGGCTACCCTACGAGCAGTACGTC. Translating gives CASSATQWGLPYEQYV.

The sample holds a few counts of this clonotype. The genes are TRBV6-5 and TRBJ1-3; D remains unclear. This CDR3 is built from 13 residues. Germline V gene sequence: CDR1 MNHEY, CDR2 SVGAGI. The V end lost 2 bases, the J end lost 4 bases, and 6 bases lay between the germline ends. CDR3 bases: TGTGCCAGCAGTTACCCGTCCGGAAACACCATATATTTT. This gives the protein CASSYPSGNTIYF.

Only a few counts were recorded for this clonotype. The chain is built from TRBV12-3 or TRBV12-4 and TRBJ2-7, with TRBD2 as a possible D gene (7 bases). Trimming pared 6 bases from V and 3 bases from J, leaving 15 bases between. This CDR3 has 14 residues. The CDR3 spells CASSRDGGLYEQYF. CDR3 DNA: TGTGCCAGCAGCCGAGACGGGGGGCTCTACGAGCAGTACTTC.

The V call is TRBV11-2, the J call TRBJ2-5; D is ambiguous. Germline loops: CDR1 SGHAT, CDR2 FQNNGV. The length of the CDR3 is 13 residues. V was trimmed by 0 bases and J by 4 bases, leaving 6 bases between them. Here the CDR3 DNA reads TGTGCCAGCAGCTTAGATCTCCCAGAGACCCAGTACTTC. Its protein is CASSLDLPETQYF.

The chain has TRBV6-2 or TRBV6-3 and TRBJ2-1; TRBD1 agrees at 9 bases. Germline V gene lookup returns CDR1 MNHEY and CDR2 SVGEGT. The CDR3 is made up of 18 amino acids. J gave up 0 bases and V 6 bases, and 12 bases lay outside the gene matches. The CDR3 coding sequence is TGTGCCAGCAGCCCCGGGACAGGGAGGGGATTCTCCTACAATGAGCAGTTCTTC. Its translation is CASSPGTGRGFSYNEQFF.

This clonotype showed up many times. The J gene is TRBJ2-7, the V gene TRBV6-5; 7 bases fit TRBD2. J gave up 3 bases and V 2 bases, and 4 bases lay outside the gene matches. Germline V gene lookup returns CDR1 MNHEY and CDR2 SVGAGI. The CDR3 runs to 14 residues. CDR3 protein: CASSYGAGVYEQYF. CDR3 nucleotide sequence: TGTGCCAGCAGTTACGGCGCGGGGGTCTACGAGCAGTACTTC.

This clonotype was counted a few times. CDR3 region: CSVEGTEGGNTEAFF. The CDR3, as DNA: TGCAGCGTTGAAGGCACGGAGGGAGGGAACACTGAAGCTTTCTTT. The V call is TRBV29-1, the J call TRBJ1-1; D is ambiguous. Trimming took 1 base from V and 1 from J, leaving 13 bases between them. CDR1 and CDR2 from the germline V gene are SQVTM and ANQGSEA. The CDR3 consists of 15 residues.

This clonotype was counted a few times. The V call is TRBV7-2, the J call TRBJ1-2, with 7 bases lining up with TRBD1. Trimming removed 7 bases from V and 8 bases from J; junction bases left unmatched: 22. There are 17 residues in the CDR3. Germline V lookup: CDR1 SGHTA, CDR2 FQGNSA. CDR3 residues: CASTPFSAGGRGDGYTF. The CDR3 bases are TGTGCCAGCACCCCATTCTCCGCAGGGGGGAGAGGGGACGGCTACACCTTC.

This clonotype was detected ten times or more. This chain uses TRBV7-9 with TRBJ2-3, with 9 bases aligning to TRBD1. Trimming at V came to 5 bases and at J to 14 bases, leaving 8 bases not matched to a gene. CDR1 is SEHNR, CDR2 FQNEAQ, per germline (reference sequence). CDR3 size: 12 residues. The chain's CDR3 is CASSPAGQGPYF. The CDR3 nucleotides are TGTGCCAGCAGCCCCGCGGGACAGGGTCCGTATTTT.

Remarks on this clonotype: Mismatch with germline at one junction end may stem from a read error. The chain is built from TRBV28 and TRBJ2-6, with 8 bases fitting TRBD1. CDR1 is MDHEN and CDR2 is SYDVKM in the germline V gene. The CDR3 is made up of 16 amino acids. The CDR3 coding sequence is TGTGCCGGCAGTGGGACAGGAATCTCTGGGGCCAACGTCCTGACTTTC. Its translation is CAGSGTGISGANVLTF.

The chain couples TRBV6-2 or TRBV6-3 to TRBJ2-5; D is possibly TRBD2 (6 bases). The V gene's germline CDR1 is MNHEY and CDR2 SVGEGT. V lost 2 bases, J lost 4 bases, and 14 bases lay in between. The CDR3 is 15 residues long. CDR3: CASSYSAGIGETQYF. Here the CDR3 DNA reads TGTGCCAGCAGTTACAGCGCGGGGATAGGAGAGACCCAGTACTTC.

This clonotype showed up many times. This chain uses TRBV25-1 with TRBJ2-6; 10 nucleotides line up with TRBD1. The CDR3 has 19 amino acids. The germline CDR1 and CDR2 sequences are MGHDK and SYGVNS. V gave up 5 bases and J gave up 2 bases; unmatched junction bases: 12. The CDR3 region has the DNA TGTGCCAGCAGTAACCCTCGGACAGGGGGGACGGCTGGGGCCAACGTCCTGACTTTC. Amino acids: CASSNPRTGGTAGANVLTF.

The chain couples TRBV12-3 or TRBV12-4 to TRBJ2-5; 10 bases are a match to TRBD2. The CDR3 is 15 residues long. J gave up 7 bases and V 6 bases, and 11 bases lay outside the gene matches. CDR3 residues: CASRASGGDLGTQYF. The DNA for the CDR3 is TGTGCCAGCAGGGCTAGCGGGGGAGACTTGGGGACCCAGTACTTC.